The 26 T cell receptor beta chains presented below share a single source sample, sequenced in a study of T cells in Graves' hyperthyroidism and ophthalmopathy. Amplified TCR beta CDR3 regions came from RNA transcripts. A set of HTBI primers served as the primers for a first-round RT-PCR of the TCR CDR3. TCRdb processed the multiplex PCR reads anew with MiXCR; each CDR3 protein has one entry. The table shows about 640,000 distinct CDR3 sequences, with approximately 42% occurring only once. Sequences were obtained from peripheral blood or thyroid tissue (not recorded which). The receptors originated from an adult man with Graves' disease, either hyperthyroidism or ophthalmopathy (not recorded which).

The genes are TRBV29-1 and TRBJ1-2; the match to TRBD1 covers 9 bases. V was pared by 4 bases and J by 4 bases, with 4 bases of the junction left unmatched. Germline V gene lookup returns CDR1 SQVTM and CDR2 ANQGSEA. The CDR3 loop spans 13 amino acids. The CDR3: CSVGPTGGYGYTF. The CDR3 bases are TGCAGCGTTGGCCCGACAGGGGGCTATGGCTACACCTTC.

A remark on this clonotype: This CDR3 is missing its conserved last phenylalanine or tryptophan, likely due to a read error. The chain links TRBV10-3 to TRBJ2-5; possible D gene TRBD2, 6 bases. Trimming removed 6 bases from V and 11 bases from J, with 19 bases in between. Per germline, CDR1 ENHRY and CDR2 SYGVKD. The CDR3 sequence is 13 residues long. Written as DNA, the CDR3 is TGTGCCATCAGGACCCCCGGGAGATGGGAGCAGTACCTC. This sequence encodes CAIRTPGRWEQYL.

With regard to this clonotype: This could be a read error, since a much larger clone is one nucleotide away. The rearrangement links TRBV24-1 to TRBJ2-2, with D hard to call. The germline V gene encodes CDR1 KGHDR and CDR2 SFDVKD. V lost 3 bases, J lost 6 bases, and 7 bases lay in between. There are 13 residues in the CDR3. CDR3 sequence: CATSDETAGELFF. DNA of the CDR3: TGTGCCACCAGTGATGAGACGGCCGGGGAGCTGTTTTTT.

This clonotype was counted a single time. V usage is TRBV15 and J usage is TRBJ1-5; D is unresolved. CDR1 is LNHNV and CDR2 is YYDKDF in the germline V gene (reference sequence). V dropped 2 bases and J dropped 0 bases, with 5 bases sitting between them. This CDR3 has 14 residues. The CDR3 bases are TGTGCCACCAGCAGACTCAATAGCAATCAGCCCCAGCATTTT. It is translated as CATSRLNSNQPQHF.

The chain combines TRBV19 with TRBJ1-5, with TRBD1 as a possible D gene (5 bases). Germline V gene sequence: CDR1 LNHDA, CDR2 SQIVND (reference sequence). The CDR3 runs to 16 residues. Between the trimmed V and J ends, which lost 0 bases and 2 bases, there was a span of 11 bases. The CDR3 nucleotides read TGTGCCAGTAGTATAGATCGGGGCATGGGCAATCAGCCCCAGCATTTT. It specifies CASSIDRGMGNQPQHF.

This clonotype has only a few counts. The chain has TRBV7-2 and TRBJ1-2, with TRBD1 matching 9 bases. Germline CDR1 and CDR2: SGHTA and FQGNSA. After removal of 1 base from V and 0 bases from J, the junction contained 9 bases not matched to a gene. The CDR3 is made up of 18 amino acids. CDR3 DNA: TGTGCCAGCAGCTTAGGCGGGACAGGGAGGATTGCTAACTATGGCTACACCTTC. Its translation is CASSLGGTGRIANYGYTF.

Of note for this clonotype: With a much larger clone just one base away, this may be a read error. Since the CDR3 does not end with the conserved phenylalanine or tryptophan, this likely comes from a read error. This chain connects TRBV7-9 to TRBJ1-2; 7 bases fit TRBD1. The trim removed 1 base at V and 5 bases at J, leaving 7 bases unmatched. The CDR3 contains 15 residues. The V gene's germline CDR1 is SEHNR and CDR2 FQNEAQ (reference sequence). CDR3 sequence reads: CASSLGQGIRYGYTL. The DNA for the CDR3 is TGTGCCAGCAGCTTAGGACAGGGAATTCGTTATGGCTACACCCTC.

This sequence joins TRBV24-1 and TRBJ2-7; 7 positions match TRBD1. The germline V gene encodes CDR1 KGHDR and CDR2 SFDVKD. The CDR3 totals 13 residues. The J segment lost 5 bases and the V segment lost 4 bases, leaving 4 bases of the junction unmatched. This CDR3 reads CATSETGRDEQYF. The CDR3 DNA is TGTGCCACCAGTGAGACAGGGCGCGACGAGCAGTACTTC.

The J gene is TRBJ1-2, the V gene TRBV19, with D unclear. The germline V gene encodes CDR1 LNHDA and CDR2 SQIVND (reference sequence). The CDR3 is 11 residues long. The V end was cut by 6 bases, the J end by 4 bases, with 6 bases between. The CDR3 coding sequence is TGTGCCAGTAGATTGAGCTATGGCTACACCTTC. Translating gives CASRLSYGYTF.

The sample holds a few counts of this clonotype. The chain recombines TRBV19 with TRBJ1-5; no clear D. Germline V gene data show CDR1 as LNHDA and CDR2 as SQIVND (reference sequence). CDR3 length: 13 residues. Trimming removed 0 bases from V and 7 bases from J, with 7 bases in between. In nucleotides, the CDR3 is TGTGCCAGTAGTATAGATCTGGGGCAGCCCCAGCATTTT. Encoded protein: CASSIDLGQPQHF.

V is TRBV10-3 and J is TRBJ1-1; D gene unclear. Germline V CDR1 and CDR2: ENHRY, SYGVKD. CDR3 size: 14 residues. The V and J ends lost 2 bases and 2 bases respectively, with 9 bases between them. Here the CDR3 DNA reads TGTGCCATCAGTGAGGGTGCTGGAAACACTGAAGCTTTCTTT. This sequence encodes CAISEGAGNTEAFF.

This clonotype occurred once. The CDR3 DNA sequence: TGTGCCAGCAGAGCTACGGGAGGAAATGAAAAACTGTTTTTT. Translating it yields CASRATGGNEKLFF. The rearrangement joins TRBV7-2 to TRBJ1-4, with unresolved D. Trimming removed 6 bases from V and 5 bases from J, with 13 bases in between. Germline V CDR1 and CDR2: SGHTA, FQGNSA. The CDR3 spans 14 residues.

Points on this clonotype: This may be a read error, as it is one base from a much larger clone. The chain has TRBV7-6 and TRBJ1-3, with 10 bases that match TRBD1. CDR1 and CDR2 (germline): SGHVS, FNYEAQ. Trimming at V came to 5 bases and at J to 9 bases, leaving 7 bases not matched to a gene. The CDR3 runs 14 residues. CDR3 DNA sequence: TGTGCCAGCAGCATCCCGGGACAGGGGACCACCATATATTTT. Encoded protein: CASSIPGQGTTIYF.

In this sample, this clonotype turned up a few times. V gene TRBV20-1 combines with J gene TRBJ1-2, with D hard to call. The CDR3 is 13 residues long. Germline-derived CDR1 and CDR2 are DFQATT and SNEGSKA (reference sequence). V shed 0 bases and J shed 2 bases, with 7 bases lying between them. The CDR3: CSARDTQNYGYTF. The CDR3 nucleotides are TGCAGTGCTAGAGATACACAGAACTATGGCTACACCTTC.

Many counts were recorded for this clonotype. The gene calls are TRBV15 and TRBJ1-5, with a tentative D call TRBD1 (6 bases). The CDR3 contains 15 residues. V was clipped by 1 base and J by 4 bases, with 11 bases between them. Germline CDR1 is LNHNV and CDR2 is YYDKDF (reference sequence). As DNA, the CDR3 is TGTGCCACCAGCAGAGGAGACAGGCCTAATCAGCCCCAGCATTTT. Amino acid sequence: CATSRGDRPNQPQHF.

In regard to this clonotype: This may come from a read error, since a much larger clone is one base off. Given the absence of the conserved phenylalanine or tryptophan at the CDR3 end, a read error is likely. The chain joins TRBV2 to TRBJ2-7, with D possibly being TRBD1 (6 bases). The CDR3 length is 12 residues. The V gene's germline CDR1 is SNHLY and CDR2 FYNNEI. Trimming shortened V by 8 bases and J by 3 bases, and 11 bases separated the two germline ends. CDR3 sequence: CASLRGNYEQYL. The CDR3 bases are TGTGCCAGCCTCAGGGGCAACTACGAGCAGTACCTC.

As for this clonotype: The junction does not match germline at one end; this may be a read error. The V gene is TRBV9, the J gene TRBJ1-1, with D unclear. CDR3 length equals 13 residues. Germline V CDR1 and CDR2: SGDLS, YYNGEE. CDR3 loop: CASNVEGLTEAFF. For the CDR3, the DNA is TGTGCCAGCAACGTAGAAGGGCTCACTGAAGCTTTCTTT.

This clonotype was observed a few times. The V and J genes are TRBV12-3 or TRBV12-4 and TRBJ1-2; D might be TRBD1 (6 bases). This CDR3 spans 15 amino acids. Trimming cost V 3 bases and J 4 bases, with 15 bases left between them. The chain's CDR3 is CASSFFTGPGYGYTF. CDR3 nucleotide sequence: TGTGCCAGCAGTTTTTTCACAGGGCCAGGCTATGGCTACACCTTC.

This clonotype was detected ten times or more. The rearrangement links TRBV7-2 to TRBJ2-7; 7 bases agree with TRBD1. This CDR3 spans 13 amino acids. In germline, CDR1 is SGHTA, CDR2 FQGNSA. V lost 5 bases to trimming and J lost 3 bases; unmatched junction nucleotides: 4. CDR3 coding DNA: TGTGCCAGCAGCCCTGGGACAGACTACGAGCAGTACTTC. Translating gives CASSPGTDYEQYF.

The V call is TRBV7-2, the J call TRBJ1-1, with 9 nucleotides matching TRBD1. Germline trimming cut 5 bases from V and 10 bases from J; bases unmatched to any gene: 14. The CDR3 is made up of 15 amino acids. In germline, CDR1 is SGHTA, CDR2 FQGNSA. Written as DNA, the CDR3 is TGTGCCAGCAGCCCCAGGCCGGGACAGGGACGTAGAGCTTTCTTT. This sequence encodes CASSPRPGQGRRAFF.

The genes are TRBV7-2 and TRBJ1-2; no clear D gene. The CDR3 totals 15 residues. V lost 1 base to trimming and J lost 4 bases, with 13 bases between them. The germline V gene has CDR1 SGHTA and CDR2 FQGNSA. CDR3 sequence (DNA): TGTGCCAGCAGCTTAGAGGTGGGTCCCGGCTATGGCTACACCTTC. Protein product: CASSLEVGPGYGYTF.

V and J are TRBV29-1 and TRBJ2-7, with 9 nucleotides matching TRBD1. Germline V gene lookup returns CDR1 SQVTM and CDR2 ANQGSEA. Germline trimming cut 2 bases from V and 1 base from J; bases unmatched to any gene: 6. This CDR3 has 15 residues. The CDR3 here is CSVEFGGQGSYEQYF. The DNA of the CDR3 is TGCAGCGTTGAATTCGGTGGACAGGGGTCCTACGAGCAGTACTTC.

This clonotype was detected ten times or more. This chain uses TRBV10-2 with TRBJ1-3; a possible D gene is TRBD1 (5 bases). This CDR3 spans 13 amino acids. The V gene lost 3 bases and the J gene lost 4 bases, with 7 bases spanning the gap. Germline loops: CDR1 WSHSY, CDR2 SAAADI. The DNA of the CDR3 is TGCGCCAGCAGTGACAGGGCAGGAAACACCATATATTTT. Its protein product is CASSDRAGNTIYF.

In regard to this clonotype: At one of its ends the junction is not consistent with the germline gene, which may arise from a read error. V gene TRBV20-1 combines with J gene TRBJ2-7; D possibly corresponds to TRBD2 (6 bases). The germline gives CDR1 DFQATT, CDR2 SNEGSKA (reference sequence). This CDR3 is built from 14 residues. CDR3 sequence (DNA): TGCAGTGCTACGACCCGGGGACTTCGCTACAAGCAGTACTTC. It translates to CSATTRGLRYKQYF.

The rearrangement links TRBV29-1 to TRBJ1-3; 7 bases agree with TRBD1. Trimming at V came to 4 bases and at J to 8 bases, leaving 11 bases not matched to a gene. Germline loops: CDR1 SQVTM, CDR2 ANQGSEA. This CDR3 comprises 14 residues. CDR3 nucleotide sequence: TGCAGCGTTGTAGGGGGCAGCGGTGGCTACACCATATATTTT. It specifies CSVVGGSGGYTIYF.

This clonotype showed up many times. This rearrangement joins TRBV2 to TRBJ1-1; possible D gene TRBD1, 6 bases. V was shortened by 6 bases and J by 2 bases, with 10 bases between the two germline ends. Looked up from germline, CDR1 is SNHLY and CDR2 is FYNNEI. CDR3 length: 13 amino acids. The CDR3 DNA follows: TGTGCCAGCAGCGTACAGGGTAACACTGAAGCTTTCTTT. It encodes CASSVQGNTEAFF.